Only a few counts were recorded for the clone carrying this T cell receptor (beta chain). Its antigen is unknown. The sample comes from a study of response to subunit inactivated influenza vaccine. The study, taken as a whole, reports: The authors put forward the suggestion that each seasonal influenza vaccination may bring in only a limited number of new T cells.

TCRdb re-derived calls from the RT-PCR reads in MiXCR, one entry per CDR3 protein. The sample has around 580,000 distinct CDR3 sequences, 12% seen once. The receptor's source is a man in his fifties or sixties who received an inactivated influenza vaccine. The material was PBMCs from blood, obtained on the day of vaccination.

The CDR3 bases are TGTGCCTGGAGTGTTTCGTCTAGTTACAATGAGCAGTTCTTC. Amino acid sequence: CAWSVSSSYNEQFF. The chain recombines TRBV30 with TRBJ2-1; D uncertain. This CDR3 contains 14 residues. Germline lookup yields CDR1 GTSNPN and CDR2 SVGIG (reference sequence). V lost 0 bases to trimming and J lost 4 bases, with 10 bases between them. Based on the CDR3 plus reference TRBV30 and TRBJ2-1, the full variable domain is SQTIHQWPATLVQPVGSPLSLECTVEGTSNPNLYWYRQAAGRGLQLLFYSVGIGQISSEVPQNLSASRPQDRQFILSSKKLLLSDSGFYLCAWSVSSSYNEQFFGPGTRLTVL.